A selection of T cell receptor beta chains follows, all from one sample in a study of vaccination effects on CD4 cells after COVID-19. No antigens are known for them. Clones were sequenced by immunoSEQ multiplex PCR, and TCRdb holds only the in-frame ones, with some missing. Here the sample spans 25,000 to 35,000 clones, around 69% being singletons. The specimen comprised CD4+ T cells from PBMCs cultured without peptide, sampled after COVID-19 vaccination. The receptors derive from a human donor who received a COVID-19 vaccine. Both conserved end residues are part of each CDR3. Fields, in order: V gene, J gene, D gene, clone size, CDR3 DNA, CDR3 protein. D genes are given only for firm matches. The size of a clone is reported for some rows only, either as once, few or many, or as a class for expanded clones.

V gene: TRBV19
J gene: TRBJ2-3
D gene: NA
clone size: NA
CDR3 DNA: TGTGCCAGTAGTAGGAGGACAGATACGCAGTATTTT
CDR3 protein: CASSRRTDTQYF

V gene: TRBV28
J gene: TRBJ1-1
D gene: NA
clone size: NA
CDR3 DNA: TGTGCCAGCAGCCGTAGCCTCAACACTGAAGCTTTCTTT
CDR3 protein: CASSRSLNTEAFF

V gene: TRBV21-1
J gene: TRBJ2-1
D gene: NA
clone size: NA
CDR3 DNA: TGTGCCAGCAGCAGGGGGAAGACTAGCGGGGGGCCCGGGGTCCATGAGCAGTTCTTC
CDR3 protein: CASSRGKTSGGPGVHEQFF

V gene: TRBV5-1
J gene: TRBJ1-2
D gene: TRBD1
clone size: few
CDR3 DNA: TGCGCCAGCAGCTTTGGGGCCACAGGGGGCGGAGGCTACACCTTC
CDR3 protein: CASSFGATGGGGYTF

V gene: TRBV2
J gene: TRBJ1-1
D gene: NA
clone size: NA
CDR3 DNA: TGTGCCAGCAGTGATGGTGGGAACACTGAAGCTTTCTTT
CDR3 protein: CASSDGGNTEAFF

V gene: TRBV7-6
J gene: TRBJ2-2
D gene: NA
clone size: NA
CDR3 DNA: TGTGCCAGCAGCTCCAGGGGAAGAAACACCGGGGAGCTGTTTTTT
CDR3 protein: CASSSRGRNTGELFF

V gene: TRBV4-1
J gene: TRBJ2-6
D gene: NA
clone size: NA
CDR3 DNA: TGCGCCAGCAGCCTAGACAGGAACGCAAACTCTGGGGCCAACGTCCTGACTTTC
CDR3 protein: CASSLDRNANSGANVLTF

V gene: TRBV11-1
J gene: TRBJ1-1
D gene: NA
clone size: NA
CDR3 DNA: TGTGCCAGCAGCCAGCGGGGGGTATTGGCGGGGGCTGAAGCTTTCTTT
CDR3 protein: CASSQRGVLAGAEAFF

V gene: TRBV5-1
J gene: TRBJ2-2
D gene: NA
clone size: NA
CDR3 DNA: TGCGCCAGCAGCTTGGCCAGCGATTGGCCCGGGGAGCTGTTTTTT
CDR3 protein: CASSLASDWPGELFF

V gene: TRBV3-1/TRBV3-2
J gene: TRBJ2-3
D gene: NA
clone size: NA
CDR3 DNA: TGTGCCAGCAGCCAATCCCGGGGCAGCGCAGATACGCAGTATTTT
CDR3 protein: CASSQSRGSADTQYF

V gene: TRBV19
J gene: TRBJ2-1
D gene: NA
clone size: NA
CDR3 DNA: TGTGCCAGTAGTATACTTTTTGGGGGGAGGTCCTACAATGAGCAGTTCTTC
CDR3 protein: CASSILFGGRSYNEQFF

V gene: TRBV2
J gene: TRBJ1-5
D gene: NA
clone size: NA
CDR3 DNA: TGTGCCAGCAGGGGACCAGGGGTTAATCAGCCCCAGCATTTT
CDR3 protein: CASRGPGVNQPQHF

V gene: TRBV27
J gene: TRBJ1-4
D gene: NA
clone size: NA
CDR3 DNA: TGTGCCAGCAGTTTAAGGAGTCTAGCAACTAATGAAAAACTGTTTTTT
CDR3 protein: CASSLRSLATNEKLFF

V gene: TRBV6-6
J gene: TRBJ1-1
D gene: NA
clone size: NA
CDR3 DNA: TGTGCCAGCAGCTCTGGACACCCGAACACTGAAGCTTTCTTT
CDR3 protein: CASSSGHPNTEAFF

V gene: TRBV7-2
J gene: TRBJ1-1
D gene: TRBD1
clone size: NA
CDR3 DNA: TGTGCCAGCCACCACAGGGGGGAGAACACTGAAGCTTTCTTT
CDR3 protein: CASHHRGENTEAFF

V gene: TRBV6-1
J gene: TRBJ2-4
D gene: NA
clone size: NA
CDR3 DNA: TGTGCCAGCAGTGAGGCCAGGTGGAACATTCAGTACTTC
CDR3 protein: CASSEARWNIQYF

V gene: TRBV7-2
J gene: TRBJ2-7
D gene: NA
clone size: NA
CDR3 DNA: TGTGCCAGCAGCTTAGATCATAGCGGCGAGCAGTACTTC
CDR3 protein: CASSLDHSGEQYF

V gene: TRBV7-9
J gene: TRBJ1-2
D gene: NA
clone size: NA
CDR3 DNA: TGTGCCAGCAGCTTAAAAGGACAGTTTCCCTATGGCTACACCTTC
CDR3 protein: CASSLKGQFPYGYTF

V gene: TRBV10-3
J gene: TRBJ2-2
D gene: TRBD1
clone size: NA
CDR3 DNA: TGTGCCATCAGTGAGAGAGGGACAGGGTACACCACCGGGGAGCTGTTTTTT
CDR3 protein: CAISERGTGYTTGELFF

V gene: TRBV3-1/TRBV3-2
J gene: TRBJ1-4
D gene: NA
clone size: few
CDR3 DNA: TGTGCCAGCAGCCAAGCCGACACCGGTAATGAAAAACTGTTTTTT
CDR3 protein: CASSQADTGNEKLFF

V gene: TRBV29-1
J gene: TRBJ1-2
D gene: TRBD1
clone size: NA
CDR3 DNA: TGCAGCGCCCGGGACAGGAGTAATGGCTACACCTTC
CDR3 protein: CSARDRSNGYTF

V gene: TRBV7-7
J gene: TRBJ2-5
D gene: TRBD1
clone size: NA
CDR3 DNA: TGTGCTAGCAGCCAAACCGGGACAGCAGAGACCCAGTACTTC
CDR3 protein: CASSQTGTAETQYF

V gene: TRBV2
J gene: TRBJ2-3
D gene: NA
clone size: NA
CDR3 DNA: TGTGCCAGCAGTATCCAAACAGATACGCAGTATTTT
CDR3 protein: CASSIQTDTQYF

V gene: TRBV3-1/TRBV3-2
J gene: TRBJ2-3
D gene: TRBD2
clone size: NA
CDR3 DNA: TGTGCCAGCAGCCCACTTCCGAGGCTAGCGGGGTCTAGCACAGATACGCAGTATTTT
CDR3 protein: CASSPLPRLAGSSTDTQYF

V gene: TRBV2
J gene: TRBJ2-7
D gene: TRBD2
clone size: few
CDR3 DNA: TGTGCCAGCATTCTGCGGGGGGTCGGCTCCTACGAGCAGTACTTC
CDR3 protein: CASILRGVGSYEQYF

V gene: TRBV28
J gene: TRBJ2-1
D gene: NA
clone size: NA
CDR3 DNA: TGTGCCAGCATGTCAGGGTTCTCCTACAATGAGCAGTTCTTC
CDR3 protein: CASMSGFSYNEQFF